This TCR beta chain originates from a study of blood T cell repertoires in COVID-19. Study background: Researchers got acute and convalescent COVID-19 samples from the United States, Italy and Spain. Sources were T cells, B-cell-depleted T cells, or PBMCs; the material itself was cDNA or gDNA.

In the source study's methods: The authors estimated nucleated cell counts from reference gene primer amplification. Sequencing used immunoSEQ multiplex PCR; TCRdb keeps in-frame clones, though not all of them. That table furnishes V, J and clone size, whereas the DNA furnished D and trimming. The repertoire holds 120,000 or so clones, with about 86% as singletons. The germline V gene encodes CDR1 SGHRS and CDR2 YFSETQ. V was clipped by 4 bases and J by 0 bases, with 7 bases between them. The CDR3 sequence is 13 residues long. Sequencing used peripheral blood. The chain is built from TRBV5-1 and TRBJ1-1, with D hard to call. The sequence came from a woman aged 50 to 65 with active or convalescent COVID-19. In DNA, the CDR3 is TGCGCCAGCAGCGCTACTCTGAACACTGAAGCTTTCTTT. Translation: CASSATLNTEAFF.